A selection of T cell receptor beta chains follows, all from one sample in a study of shared clonotypes between healthy human individuals. Libraries were prepared by immunoSEQ multiplex PCR; TCRdb keeps only in-frame clonotypes and omits some of them. The profile shows about 2.1 million clones, 93% of them singletons. Sequencing was done on a sample of naive CD8+ T cells from PBMCs. All receptors come from a man aged 18 to 35 in good health. Some clones in this sample may be carry-over from other donors' samples. Each CDR3 is given with its conserved first and last residue. D genes are given only for firm matches. Not every row has a clone size; where given, it reads once, few, many or a size class.

j_gene | v_gene | len | d_gene | abundance | CDR3nt | CDR3aa
TRBJ2-6 | TRBV6-6 | 16 | . | . | TGTGCCAGCAGTTATCCTTCCGTCTCTGGGGCCAACGTCCTGACTTTC | CASSYPSVSGANVLTF
TRBJ2-7 | TRBV25-1 | 16 | TRBD1 | . | TGTGCCAGCAGCCCGGGACAGGGGATCCTCAAGGACGAGCAGTACTTC | CASSPGQGILKDEQYF
TRBJ1-1 | TRBV25-1 | 13 | TRBD1 | . | TGTGCCAGCAGTGGGGGACAGTACACTGAAGCTTTCTTT | CASSGGQYTEAFF
TRBJ1-1 | TRBV7-9 | 17 | . | few | TGTGCCAGCAGCTTAGCGCTAAGACAGGTACTGAACACTGAAGCTTTCTTT | CASSLALRQVLNTEAFF
TRBJ2-7 | TRBV15 | 17 | TRBD2 | . | TGTGCCACCAGCAGAGATCCCCTGACTAGCGGGAGCTACGAGCAGTACTTC | CATSRDPLTSGSYEQYF
TRBJ2-1 | TRBV7-9 | 15 | . | . | TGTGCCAGCAGCCTCGGCGGAGATCTCTACAATGAGCAGTTCTTC | CASSLGGDLYNEQFF
TRBJ2-3 | TRBV9 | 15 | TRBD2 | . | TGTGCCAGCAGCGCCAGCGGGAGGAACACAGATACGCAGTATTTT | CASSASGRNTDTQYF
TRBJ2-7 | TRBV2 | 16 | TRBD2 | . | TGTGCCAGCAAATTCTGGGGGAGCGGGGCAACCTACGAGCAGTACTTC | CASKFWGSGATYEQYF
TRBJ2-2 | TRBV9 | 13 | . | . | TGTGCCAGCAGCCCTACAGACACCGGGGAGCTGTTTTTT | CASSPTDTGELFF
TRBJ2-7 | TRBV7-9 | 13 | . | . | TGTGCCAGCAGCTTAAAGGGGGGACAGGAGCAGTACTTC | CASSLKGGQEQYF
TRBJ2-1 | TRBV4-3 | 17 | TRBD2 | few | TGCGCCAGCAGCCTTACCTTAGCGGGAGGGCCTCTCGTGTGGCAGTTCTTC | CASSLTLAGGPLVWQFF
TRBJ2-7 | TRBV10-3 | 16 | TRBD2 | . | TGTGCCATCAGTGGGGGACTAGCGGGAGTAATTAGCGAGCAGTACTTC | CAISGGLAGVISEQYF
TRBJ2-1 | TRBV9 | 16 | TRBD2 | . | TGTGCCAGCAGCGTAGCGGGTAGCGGGAGCAAAAATGAGCAGTTCTTC | CASSVAGSGSKNEQFF
TRBJ2-3 | TRBV10-2 | 15 | . | . | TGCGCCAGCAGTGAGTCGATACTGGTGGCGAATACGCAGTATTTT | CASSESILVANTQYF
TRBJ2-1 | TRBV30 | 18 | . | . | TGTGCCTGGAGTGTACGGGCCTGGGGGGACTTTACCTACAATGAGCAGTTCTTC | CAWSVRAWGDFTYNEQFF
TRBJ1-5 | TRBV7-8 | 16 | TRBD1 | . | TGTGCCAGCAGCTTAGGGACAGGGCATAGCAATCAGCCCCAGCATTTT | CASSLGTGHSNQPQHF
TRBJ1-2 | TRBV4-1 | 14 | . | once | TGCGCCAGCAGCCATAAAGACCCCTTCGACGGCTACACCTTC | CASSHKDPFDGYTF
TRBJ1-3 | TRBV20-1 | 11 | . | . | TGCAGTGCTAGGCAAGGAAACACCATATATTTT | CSARQGNTIYF
TRBJ2-7 | TRBV9 | 15 | TRBD1 | . | TGTGCCAGCAGCGTAGAACAGGGGGCCCCCTACGAGCAGTACTTC | CASSVEQGAPYEQYF
TRBJ2-1 | TRBV7-3 | 16 | . | . | TGTGCCAGCAGCTCCTACCCCGGGACACCTTACAATGAGCAGTTCTTC | CASSSYPGTPYNEQFF
TRBJ2-1 | TRBV9 | 17 | TRBD2 | . | TGTGCCAGCAGCTCAGGAAGTGCCCCTAGCGGAAACAATGAGCAGTTCTTC | CASSSGSAPSGNNEQFF
TRBJ1-2 | TRBV5-4 | 15 | . | . | TGTGCCAGCAGCTTGACGGTTGCAGGCATCTATGGCTACACCTTC | CASSLTVAGIYGYTF
TRBJ2-7 | TRBV29-1 | 13 | TRBD2 | . | TGCAGCGTTAGGGCTAGCGGGAACGACGAGCAGTACTTC | CSVRASGNDEQYF
TRBJ2-5 | TRBV29-1 | 14 | TRBD1 | once | TGCAGCGTTGCAGCGACAGGGCGTCCGGAGACCCAGTACTTC | CSVAATGRPETQYF
TRBJ2-3 | TRBV29-1 | 14 | . | . | TGCAGCGTTGATGGGGGGCTAGGCACAGATACGCAGTATTTT | CSVDGGLGTDTQYF
TRBJ1-2 | TRBV6-1 | 15 | . | . | TGTGCCAGCAGGGGCCTCGACCGGGCTGGTGATGGCTACACCTTC | CASRGLDRAGDGYTF
TRBJ1-1 | TRBV7-9 | 14 | . | few | TGTGCCAGCAGCTCCCCCGGTCGTGTCACTGAAGCTTTCTTT | CASSSPGRVTEAFF
TRBJ1-1 | TRBV5-1 | 14 | . | . | TGCGCCAGCAGCTTGTCCAGACAGAACACTGAAGCTTTCTTT | CASSLSRQNTEAFF
TRBJ2-7 | TRBV7-9 | 15 | . | once | TGTGCCAGCAGCCCCGCGAGGGACTCACTCTACGAGCAGTACTTC | CASSPARDSLYEQYF
TRBJ1-1 | TRBV5-6 | 14 | . | . | TGTGCCAGCAGCTTGGGGGTGTCGAACACTGAAGCTTTCTTT | CASSLGVSNTEAFF
TRBJ2-1 | TRBV11-2 | 15 | . | . | TGTGCCAGCAGCCTCACCAGGGGCTCCTACAATGAGCAGTTCTTC | CASSLTRGSYNEQFF
TRBJ2-7 | TRBV27 | 14 | . | . | TGTGCCAGCAGTTTATCCGTCGCGGCCTACGAGCAGTACTTC | CASSLSVAAYEQYF
TRBJ1-4 | TRBV5-1 | 13 | TRBD1 | . | TGCGCCAGCAGCTGGGGACAGGGAGGCGAACTGTTTTTT | CASSWGQGGELFF
TRBJ2-7 | TRBV7-9 | 11 | TRBD2 | . | TGTGCCAGCAGTTCGCGGGGGGAGCAGTACTTC | CASSSRGEQYF
TRBJ2-1 | TRBV9 | 18 | TRBD2 | . | TGTGCCAGCAGCCCCCGCGTGGAGGGAGGGGTGTCCTACAATGAGCAGTTCTTC | CASSPRVEGGVSYNEQFF
TRBJ2-1 | TRBV6-5 | 14 | . | . | TGTGCCAGCAGTTACGGTGCGGGCCGTGATGAGCAGTTCTTC | CASSYGAGRDEQFF
TRBJ2-1 | TRBV7-6 | 13 | . | . | TGTGCCAGCAGCACGGTAAACAACAATGAGCAGTTCTTC | CASSTVNNNEQFF
TRBJ2-7 | TRBV2 | 12 | . | . | TGTGCCAGCCTGGACAACTCCTACGAGCAGTACTTC | CASLDNSYEQYF
TRBJ2-7 | TRBV27 | 14 | . | . | TGTGCCAGCAGCTTAAGCCCCCGGGAAAGGGCGCAGTACTTC | CASSLSPRERAQYF
TRBJ2-7 | TRBV29-1 | 13 | TRBD1 | . | TGCAGCGCTGTGGGGGACAGGGGCTACGAGCAGTACTTC | CSAVGDRGYEQYF
TRBJ2-1 | TRBV4-1 | 16 | . | . | TGCGCCAGCAGCCAAGTGGTTAGCTCCTCCTACAATGAGCAGTTCTTC | CASSQVVSSSYNEQFF
TRBJ2-1 | TRBV28 | 16 | TRBD1 | . | TGTGCCAGCAGTTCCTTCCGGGACAGAGTCCACAATGAGCAGTTCTTC | CASSSFRDRVHNEQFF
TRBJ2-7 | TRBV5-6 | 16 | TRBD2 | . | TGTGCCAGCAGCTTGGACCCTAGCGGGATCTCCTACGAGCAGTACTTC | CASSLDPSGISYEQYF
TRBJ2-1 | TRBV18 | 18 | . | . | TGTGCCAGCTCACCACCCACCTCGGGGAGCGTCACCTACAATGAGCAGTTCTTC | CASSPPTSGSVTYNEQFF
TRBJ2-7 | TRBV9 | 12 | . | . | TGTGCCAGCAGCGCGTACGAGGGCGAGCAGTACTTC | CASSAYEGEQYF
TRBJ1-5 | TRBV19 | 15 | . | . | TGTGCCAGTAGTATAACCAGTTATAGCAATCAGCCCCAGCATTTT | CASSITSYSNQPQHF
TRBJ1-2 | TRBV28 | 15 | TRBD1 | . | TGTGCCAGCAGTTTGAGGCAGGGGGACATCTATGGCTACACCTTC | CASSLRQGDIYGYTF
TRBJ1-2 | TRBV10-1 | 13 | . | . | TGCGCCAGGAAGAAGCTACCGAACTATGGCTACACCTTC | CARKKLPNYGYTF
TRBJ2-7 | TRBV4-2 | 17 | . | . | TGTGCCAGCAGCCAGGACAGAAGCGTAATCGGCTCCTACGAGCAGTACTTC | CASSQDRSVIGSYEQYF
TRBJ2-1 | TRBV5-1 | 16 | TRBD2 | once | TGCGCCAGCAGCTTGCAAGCAGCGGGGCAGTACAATGAGCAGTTCTTC | CASSLQAAGQYNEQFF
TRBJ2-3 | TRBV11-3 | 15 | TRBD1 | . | TGTGCCAGCAGCAACCGGGACAGGGCTGGGTCTACGCAGTATTTT | CASSNRDRAGSTQYF
TRBJ1-2 | TRBV5-6 | 15 | . | . | TGTGCCAGCAGCGACGAGCAGGTTGGAAACTATGGCTACACCTTC | CASSDEQVGNYGYTF
TRBJ2-6 | TRBV5-1 | 16 | . | . | TGCGCCAGCAGCTCAACAAAGCGGGCTGGGGCCAACGTCCTGACTTTC | CASSSTKRAGANVLTF
TRBJ1-5 | TRBV30 | 14 | . | few | TGTGCCTGGAGTGTAGGGGTTGGGGATCAGCCCCAGCATTTT | CAWSVGVGDQPQHF
TRBJ1-5 | TRBV19 | 12 | . | few | TGTGCCAGTAGTATAGGGAATCAGCCCCAGCATTTT | CASSIGNQPQHF
TRBJ1-5 | TRBV2 | 13 | . | . | TGTGCCACCGGGGACCTAAAGAATCAGCCCCAGCATTTT | CATGDLKNQPQHF
TRBJ2-2 | TRBV9 | 16 | TRBD2 | . | TGTGCCAGCAGCCCCAGCGGGAGGGGTTCATCCGGGGAGCTGTTTTTT | CASSPSGRGSSGELFF
TRBJ2-7 | TRBV7-2 | 13 | TRBD2 | . | TGTGCCAGCAGCGCGGACGGGAGGAGAGAGCAGTACTTC | CASSADGRREQYF
TRBJ2-5 | TRBV6-5 | 15 | . | once | TGTGCCAGCACGCTAATCGCAGGGATGTCAGAGACCCAGTACTTC | CASTLIAGMSETQYF